The rows below give T cell receptor beta chains drawn from one sample of a study of human T cells and chemical hapten exposure. Each CDR3 protein gets one entry after TCRdb re-called the RACE reads with MiXCR. The repertoire consists of under 130,000 distinct CDR3 sequences, with 30% to 35% occurring once and the leading ten covering less than 3%. The sequences come from whole blood, collected in connection with sensitization to the hapten diphenylcyclopropenone (DPC). These receptors all come from a man in his forties with alopecia areata. Some clones in this sample may be carry-over from other donors' samples. CDR3s include the opening cysteine and the closing phenylalanine or tryptophan. The D gene is left open where the match is weak. Size tells how often a clone was seen (once, few, many) or the class of an expanded clone, and some rows leave it out.

clone size	V gene	J gene	D gene	CDR3 protein	CDR3 DNA
-	TRBV20-1	TRBJ2-7	TRBD2	CSAFHGGRYEQYF	TGCAGTGCTTTTCATGGCGGGAGGTACGAGCAGTACTTC
-	TRBV29-1	TRBJ2-1	-	CSGRAGSGYNEQFF	TGCAGCGGGCGGGCAGGGAGCGGCTACAATGAGCAGTTCTTC
few	TRBV29-1	TRBJ2-4	-	CSVRAKNIQYF	TGCAGCGTGCGCGCCAAAAACATTCAGTACTTC
-	TRBV4-3	TRBJ2-1	TRBD2	CASTNGLAGSDEQFF	TGCGCCAGCACTAACGGACTAGCGGGATCGGATGAGCAGTTCTTC
few	TRBV6-5	TRBJ2-3	TRBD2	CASSYSGREGTDTQYF	TGTGCCAGCAGTTACTCTGGGCGGGAGGGCACAGATACGCAGTATTTT
-	TRBV27	TRBJ2-2	-	CASSPQDWYKAGELFF	TGTGCCAGCAGTCCACAGGACTGGTACAAGGCCGGGGAGCTGTTTTTT
few	TRBV11-2	TRBJ2-1	-	CASRRTTSPPGAYNEQFF	TGTGCCAGCAGACGCACTACTAGCCCCCCTGGGGCCTACAATGAGCAGTTCTTC
-	TRBV6-5	TRBJ1-5	TRBD1	CASSYRGTGSNQPQHF	TGTGCCAGCAGTTACCGCGGGACAGGGAGCAATCAGCCCCAGCATTTT
-	TRBV6-5	TRBJ1-1	-	CATKGGWNTEAFF	TGTGCCACGAAGGGAGGCTGGAACACTGAAGCTTTCTTT
-	TRBV7-2	TRBJ2-3	TRBD2	CASSLAASGSITDTQYF	TGTGCCAGCAGCTTAGCGGCTAGCGGGAGTATCACAGATACGCAGTATTTT
-	TRBV28	TRBJ2-1	TRBD1	CASSFVGQGRNEQFF	TGTGCCAGCAGTTTCGTGGGACAGGGGAGGAATGAGCAGTTCTTC
-	TRBV6-5	TRBJ1-4	-	CASSYSTFSLPGELFF	TGTGCCAGCAGTTACTCTACTTTTTCGCTCCCCGGGGAACTGTTTTTT
-	TRBV6-4	TRBJ2-3	TRBD1	CASSRQGTSSTDTQYF	TGTGCCAGCAGTCGACAGGGCACCTCTAGCACAGATACGCAGTATTTT
-	TRBV20-1	TRBJ2-5	-	CSASGLLRVGQETQYF	TGCAGTGCTAGTGGGTTGTTACGGGTCGGCCAAGAGACCCAGTACTTC
few	TRBV7-9	TRBJ2-1	-	CASSFPRWEQFF	TGTGCCAGCAGTTTTCCCCGGTGGGAGCAGTTCTTC
-	TRBV7-9	TRBJ2-3	-	CASSPGGDTQYF	TGTGCCAGCAGCCCAGGAGGCGATACGCAGTATTTT
few	TRBV29-1	TRBJ2-5	-	CSVEERGDPSETQYF	TGCAGCGTTGAAGAAAGAGGGGATCCGTCGGAGACCCAGTACTTC
-	TRBV7-3	TRBJ1-2	TRBD1	CASSLKPRDRDDGYTF	TGTGCCAGCAGCTTAAAACCGCGAGACAGGGACGATGGCTACACCTTC